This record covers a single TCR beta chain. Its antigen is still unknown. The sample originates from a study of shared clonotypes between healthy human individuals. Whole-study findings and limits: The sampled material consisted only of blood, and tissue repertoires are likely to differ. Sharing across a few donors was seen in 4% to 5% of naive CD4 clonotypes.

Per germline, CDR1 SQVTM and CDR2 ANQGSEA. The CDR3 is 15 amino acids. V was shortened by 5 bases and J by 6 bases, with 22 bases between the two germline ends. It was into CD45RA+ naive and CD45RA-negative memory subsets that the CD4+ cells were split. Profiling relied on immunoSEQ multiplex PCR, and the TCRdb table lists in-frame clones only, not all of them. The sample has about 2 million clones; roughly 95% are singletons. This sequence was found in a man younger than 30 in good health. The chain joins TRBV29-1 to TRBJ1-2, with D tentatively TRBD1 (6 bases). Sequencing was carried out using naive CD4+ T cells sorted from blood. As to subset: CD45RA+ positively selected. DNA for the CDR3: TGCAGCGTTTATGTCACAGGGTTGGGGAAGGATGGCTACACCTTC. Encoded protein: CSVYVTGLGKDGYTF.